This T cell receptor beta chain derives from a study of cytomegalovirus exposure and HLA in healthy donors (dated 2017 in TCRdb). General notes on the study: In an earlier analysis of roughly 590 of the donors, under 300 Gb of sequence data and 100 million or so unique TCR beta sequences from 180 million or so T cells were reported. An early release covering some 640 HLA-typed donors comprised roughly 300 gigabases of sequencing data and around 80 million unique TCR sequences. Of the 398 genotyped donors, roughly 85% fell in the genetic ancestry cluster associated with self-reported Caucasian donors. The study aimed to test whether cataloging public T cell receptors could reveal signatures of past pathogen exposure. The study used immunosequencing to profile the T cell repertoires of approximately 640 subjects and linked those repertoires to cytomegalovirus serostatus. In addition to the first cohort of 666 subjects, a separate validation cohort of 120 different subjects was used. The study combined high-throughput TCR immunosequencing, statistical association of individual TCRs with disease status, and machine learning to predict cytomegalovirus infection status. A later analysis re-analyzed previously published TCR beta repertoires from approximately 700 donors and added high-resolution HLA genotyping to study TCR occurrence patterns. In the later analysis, no new phenotypic data were used to find candidate immune exposures; instead, reliance was placed on TCR beta sequences and their occurrence across donors. An earlier analysis of approximately 640 of the donors applied high-throughput TCR beta sequencing to assess whether each TCR beta V gene segment acted as functional or pseudogenic. Donor age, sex, ethnicity and CMV serostatus were collected together with the repertoire data. In a later genetic analysis, genome-wide SNP genotypes for about 55% of the roughly 700 donors were used, and that subset was treated as a discovery cohort. Every discovery cohort repertoire had been produced on one sequencing platform. HLA typing included class I and class II loci at four-digit resolution. The number of donors typed differed by locus, with about 629-640 for A, B, C, DRB1 and DQB1, around 500 for DQA1, 606 for DPA1, and approximately 470 for DPB1. Four to six DR-DQ haplotypes were handled as single units for association and clustering, since linkage in the cohort was strong. Among a few hundred genotyped donors of the cohort, an average of approximately 240,000 unique TCR beta nucleotide sequences were sequenced per donor, about a sixth of them non-productive.

In the case of this clone: The antigen this receptor binds is unknown.

Library construction relied on the immunoSEQ multiplex PCR assay. The multiplex PCR relied on a mix of 60 forward primers for TCR Vbeta segments and 13 reverse primers for TCR Jbeta segments. Amplification of the CDR3 region of rearranged TCR beta genes was performed with a multiplex PCR assay on genomic DNA. The amplified TCR beta libraries were sequenced on the Illumina HiSeq System as 87-base-pair reads. Regarding the original processing steps: In a later analysis, 80 million or so unique TCR beta chains were counted across the approximately 670 repertoires, and around 11 million of these chains were shared by at least two donors. Raw reads were error-corrected and collapsed into unique sequences with a nearest-neighbor algorithm that merged closely related sequences to remove PCR and sequencing errors. V, D and J gene segments were assigned by aligning CDR3 sequences to IMGT reference sequences. For a sequence to be retained, a match of at least six nucleotides to both a V gene segment and a J gene segment was required. Rearrangements were called productive when the CDR3 lacked stop codons and stayed in frame with V and J; all others were non-productive. CDR3 was defined according to IMGT convention as the region running from the second conserved V-encoded cysteine to the conserved J-encoded phenylalanine. The earlier analysis of 500 to 600 of the donors excluded sequences that lacked an unambiguous match to a single V gene segment. An earlier analysis of roughly 590 of the donors called V segments functional above 56.7% productive rearrangements and segregating when the between-donor standard deviation exceeded 5%. A statistical classification framework was built for diagnosing cytomegalovirus status from the catalog of TCR beta chain sequences. V and J gene assignment, in a later analysis, came from comparing TCR nucleotide sequences with IMGT/GENE-DB human TR gene sequences. Using the TCRdist pipeline, a later analysis assigned CDR3 sequences along with most-parsimonious VDJ recombination scenarios. A later analysis defined each TCR beta chain by its CDR3 amino acid sequence plus V-gene family, and excluded reads lacking a unique V-gene family. In a later analysis, 500 to 700 highly shared, low-generation-probability nucleotide sequences were removed to address suspected cross-contamination and a sequencing artifact. In a later analysis, a clonal expansion index for each public chain was calculated from normalized within-repertoire ranks of inferred template counts. A later analysis computed generation probabilities with a VDJ recombination model fitted to out-of-frame rearrangements, and checked the results against IGoR. In a later analysis, TCR-TCR, TCR-HLA and TCR-CMV co-occurrence was scored with hypergeometric tests, and a repertoire-size bias correction was applied to TCR pairs. To estimate false discovery rates, a later analysis permuted the HLA or CMV assignments 20 times. In a later analysis, co-occurring TCRs were grouped using DBSCAN, with TCRdist sequence similarity added in when clustering inside HLA-allele-positive subsets. Repertoires with fewer than 30,000 or more than 120,000 public chains were left out of co-occurrence clustering, as were five repertoires with anomalous nucleotide sharing. TCRdb took this table from immuneACCESS and kept in-frame rearrangements with V and J called. Such tables lack part of the clones; where checked against another copy, unresolved V genes explain under half of the gap, and the rest is unexplained. V, J and clone size were drawn from that table, and D and trimming were deduced from the DNA. This sample's table contains 200,000 or so clones. The ten top clones hold 0.74% of the sample.

Findings and caveats that apply to the study as a whole: In a later analysis, HLA-associated TCR beta chains were found to be more clonally expanded and to have lower generation probabilities than equally common non-associated chains. In this cohort, only TCR beta chains were sequenced, and detectable features were limited by the absence of alpha or paired-chain data. Presence/absence analyses assumed roughly uniform sequencing depth across donors, an assumption that may not hold. A later analysis reported that several top co-occurrence clusters appeared linked to parvovirus B19, influenza, CMV and Epstein-Barr virus. While some public TCRs were present in many individuals, most TCR sequences turned up only very rarely across donors. The study listed 150 to 200 TCR beta chains as associated with cytomegalovirus. At a false discovery rate of 0.05, a later analysis linked some 18,000 TCR beta sequences to specific HLA alleles. Three of the identified cytomegalovirus-associated TCR beta chains were confirmed in vitro to be specific for cytomegalovirus antigens. Cytomegalovirus status was reported to be diagnosed by the classifier with high specificity and sensitivity in both the original and validation cohorts. In a later genetic analysis, a missense DCLRE1C variant was associated with V-gene and J-gene trimming of TCR beta chains, and the association was replicated in an independent cohort. According to a later analysis, TCR association rates differed among HLA loci, with DRB1 alleles showing the most associated TCRs and HLA-C alleles showing the fewest. Compared with the 666-donor mean, donors in an Asian-associated ancestry cluster had fewer N-insertions in productive TCRs, according to a later genetic analysis. CMV serostatus was the only immune exposure information available for the cohort. The 87-base-pair reads could not distinguish some IMGT-functional V segments, including TRBV6-2 and TRBV6-3, so those segments were excluded. Linkage disequilibrium might explain the correlated functional status among segregating V segments, but an unknown experimental factor could not be ruled out. A cluster of highly shared sequence variants was judged likely to represent a technical artifact of the sequencing pipeline. When HLA alleles, especially DR and DQ, strongly co-occurred, TCR associations were difficult to assign to individual alleles. Because counts were too low, roughly 16 rarely observed V segments, including chromosome 9 orphons, were left out of the earlier analysis of roughly 600 of the donors. The authors suggested that the approach could potentially be generalized to other disease states and immunological phenotypes. A further reported finding was that TCR beta sequences accurately predicted the HLA-A and HLA-B alleles for most subjects in the first cohort. In an earlier analysis of some 500 of the donors, most TCR beta V segments appeared in productive rearrangements about 90% or about 30% of the time, broadly matching IMGT annotations. According to a later analysis, most CMV-associated TCR beta chains appeared to be HLA-restricted, and the HLA associations seemed to be driven largely by CMV exposure. Because HLA typing was missing for some donors at each locus, association tests included only the typed subset.

CDR1 and CDR2 were assigned from the germline V gene (reference sequence) as WNHNN and SYGVQD. Inclusive of the bounding cysteine and phenylalanine, the CDR3 is 13 residues long. Only the CDR3 DNA is retained, 39 bases long and in frame from the first base. V trim: 6 bases; J trim: 6 bases; unmatched bases: 4. The cohort was made up of under 800 healthy bone marrow donors. Cohort members were all nominally healthy when sampled, although unrecorded immune exposures were likely present. The donor was CMV seronegative and was included in the group of approximately 350 seronegative cohort members. A peripheral blood sample was collected from each donor, and TCR beta sequencing was performed on peripheral blood mononuclear cells. Genomic DNA was extracted from the blood cell samples with the Qiagen DNeasy Blood Extraction Kit.

The V and J segments used are TRBV10-1 and TRBJ2-2; the junction holds 7 bases that match TRBD2. Input material: PBMCs. This TCR derives from a boy aged 10-17 years in good health and CMV-seronegative. The nucleotide sequence reads as follows: TGCGCCAGCAGAGAAACTAGCGCCGGGGAGCTGTTTTTT. Its product reads: CASRETSAGELFF.